The 6 T cell receptor beta chains presented below share a single source sample, sequenced in a study of T cell responses to AZD1222 COVID-19 vaccine. Measured with immunoSEQ multiplex PCR; TCRdb has only the in-frame clones, and not every one. The sample holds about 130,000 clones, about 93% seen once. The source was peripheral blood, collected 28 days after the second AZD1222 dose. The receptor set was obtained from an adult who received the AZD1222 COVID-19 vaccine.

The genes are TRBV12-5 and TRBJ1-3, with unresolved D. CDR1 and CDR2 from the germline V gene are LGHNT and FRNRAP. CDR3 length equals 16 residues. Deletions cut 3 bases from V and 0 bases from J, with 12 bases between. The CDR3 nucleotides are TGTGCTAGTGGTTTCACGCTTAGGGACTCTGGAAACACCATATATTTT. This translates into CASGFTLRDSGNTIYF.

The CDR3, as DNA: TGTGCCAGCAGCAGTGGTAGGGGAGGTGCCGGGGAGCTGTTTTTT. Translated, it gives CASSSGRGGAGELFF. The chain employs TRBV5-6 and TRBJ2-2; D possibly corresponds to TRBD2 (6 bases). This CDR3 comprises 15 residues. CDR1 and CDR2 from the germline V gene are SGHDT and YYEEEE. The V end was cut by 4 bases, the J end by 6 bases, with 16 bases between.

The chain links TRBV6-2 or TRBV6-3 to TRBJ1-1, with D perhaps TRBD1 (6 bases). The V end lost 2 bases, the J end lost 2 bases, and 6 bases lay between the germline ends. Per the germline V gene, CDR1 is MNHEY and CDR2 is SVGEGT. The CDR3 covers 13 residues. CDR3 in DNA: TGTGCCAGCAGTTACGGGGGCAACACTGAAGCTTTCTTT. Protein: CASSYGGNTEAFF.

The gene calls are TRBV7-9 and TRBJ1-1; perhaps TRBD1 as D (5 bases). Trimming took off 5 bases at V and 11 bases at J, with 18 bases between the two ends. CDR1 and CDR2 from the germline V gene are SEHNR and FQNEAQ (reference sequence). The CDR3 has 13 amino acids. The CDR3 is CASSPGGEHRAFF. The CDR3 nucleotides are TGTGCCAGCAGCCCTGGGGGGGAGCATAGGGCTTTCTTT. The whole variable domain, filled in from reference TRBV7-9 and TRBJ1-1, reads DTGVSQNPRHKITKRGQNVTFRCDPISEHNRLYWYRQTLGQGPEFLTYFQNEAQLEKSRLLSDRFSAERPKGSFSTLEIQRTEQGDSAMYLCASSPGGEHRAFFGQGTRLTVV.

This clone was seen once. The chain is built from TRBV6-5 and TRBJ1-1; D is unclear. There are 13 residues in the CDR3. V was shortened by 4 bases and J by 1 base, with 7 bases between the two germline ends. The germline CDR1 and CDR2 sequences are MNHEY and SVGAGI. For the CDR3, the DNA is TGTGCCAGCAGTTTAAGGCCGAACACTGAAGCTTTCTTT. The encoded protein is CASSLRPNTEAFF.

The genes are TRBV2 and TRBJ1-2; D not certain. The germline V and J ends were trimmed by 0 bases and 8 bases, with 13 bases remaining between them. The germline CDR1 and CDR2 sequences are SNHLY and FYNNEI. This CDR3 has 14 residues. The CDR3 DNA reads as TGTGCCAGCAGTGAAGCTACCGGAAGCGGAGGCTACACCTTC. The encoded protein is CASSEATGSGGYTF.